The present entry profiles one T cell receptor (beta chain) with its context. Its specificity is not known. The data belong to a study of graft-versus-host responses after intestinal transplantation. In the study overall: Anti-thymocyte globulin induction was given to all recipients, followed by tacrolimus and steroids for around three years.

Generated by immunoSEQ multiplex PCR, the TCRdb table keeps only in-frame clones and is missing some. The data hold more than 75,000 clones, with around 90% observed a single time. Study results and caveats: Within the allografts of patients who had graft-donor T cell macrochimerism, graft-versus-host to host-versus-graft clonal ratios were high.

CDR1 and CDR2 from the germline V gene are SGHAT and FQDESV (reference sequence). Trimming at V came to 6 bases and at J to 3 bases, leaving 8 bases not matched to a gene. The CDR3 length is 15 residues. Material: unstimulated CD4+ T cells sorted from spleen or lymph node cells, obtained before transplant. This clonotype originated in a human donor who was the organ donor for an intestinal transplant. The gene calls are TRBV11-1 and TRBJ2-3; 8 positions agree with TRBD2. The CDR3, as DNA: TGTGCCAGCAGACGGGGGGGGCAAGGGACAGATACGCAGTATTTT. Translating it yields CASRRGGQGTDTQYF.